These T cell receptor beta chains were read from a single sample in a study of shared clonotypes between healthy human individuals. Assay: immunoSEQ multiplex PCR; the TCRdb copy retains only in-frame clones and omits some. This sample has about 1.1 million clones; approximately 80% occur once, and the top ten carry 0.89%. Material for sequencing was memory CD4+ T cells from PBMCs. All receptors derive from a man younger than 35 in good health. Some clones in this sample may be carry-over from other donors' samples. The CDR3 runs from the conserved cysteine through the conserved F or W. D genes are given only for firm matches. Clone size appears in some rows only: once, few, many, or a class for an expanded clone.

J,D,size,V,DNA,CDR3
TRBJ2-2,-,-,TRBV30,TGTGCCTGGACTAGCGCGACGAACACCGGGGAGCTGTTTTTT,CAWTSATNTGELFF
TRBJ1-4,TRBD1,-,TRBV7-9,TGTGCCAGCAGCACTGGACAGGGAAAACTGTTTTTT,CASSTGQGKLFF
TRBJ2-7,TRBD1,-,TRBV7-8,TGTGCCAGCAGCCCCCGGGACAGAGGCTACGAGCAGTACTTC,CASSPRDRGYEQYF
TRBJ1-2,TRBD1,-,TRBV6-6,TGTGCCAGCAGTGGACAGGCGCCCTATGGCTACACCTTC,CASSGQAPYGYTF
TRBJ1-2,-,-,TRBV19,TGTGCCAGTAGTAGATCTATGGAGGGGCGAGTCGGCTACACCTTC,CASSRSMEGRVGYTF
TRBJ1-2,TRBD1,-,TRBV6-1,TGTGCCAGCAGTGAAGAATCAGGGGGTGTCGGTGGCTACACCTTC,CASSEESGGVGGYTF
TRBJ1-3,-,-,TRBV28,TGTGCCAGCAGTTTATGGGCAGGTACCTCTGGAAACACCATATATTTT,CASSLWAGTSGNTIYF
TRBJ1-1,TRBD1,few,TRBV5-1,TGCGCCAGCAGCCGTATTGGGACAGGAAACACTGAAGCTTTCTTT,CASSRIGTGNTEAFF
TRBJ2-2,TRBD2,many,TRBV14,TGTGCCAGCAGCCACAGCGGGAGGGTTCGGGAGCTGTTTTTT,CASSHSGRVRELFF
TRBJ1-3,-,-,TRBV11-2,TGTGCCAGCAGCCCCCGGGGAGGGCGGCCTGGAAACACCATATATTTT,CASSPRGGRPGNTIYF
TRBJ2-5,-,-,TRBV18,TGTGCCAGCTCACCAATAGGAGGACAGGGAGGGTCCTCGTGGACCCAGTACTTC,CASSPIGGQGGSSWTQYF
TRBJ2-6,-,once,TRBV7-3,TGTGCCAGCAGCTTGGGGCTAGTTGGGGCCAACGTCCTGACTTTC,CASSLGLVGANVLTF
TRBJ2-1,-,-,TRBV7-7,TGTGCCAGCAGCGACGGGCCAGCGACCTCCTACAATGAGCAGTTCTTC,CASSDGPATSYNEQFF
TRBJ2-7,-,-,TRBV19,TGTGCCAGTAGTATAAAGGGCCATTACGAGCAGTACTTC,CASSIKGHYEQYF
TRBJ2-1,-,-,TRBV5-1,TGCGCCAGCAGCCTCACAGGTAGCTCCTACAATGAGCAGTTCTTC,CASSLTGSSYNEQFF
TRBJ1-2,-,-,TRBV28,TGTGCGACATCTTATAACCTCTATGGCTACACCTTC,CATSYNLYGYTF
TRBJ1-2,TRBD1,-,TRBV18,TGTGCCAGCTCACCCTTAGGGACAGCAGGTCATGGCTACACCTTC,CASSPLGTAGHGYTF
TRBJ2-7,-,few,TRBV18,TGTGCCAGCTCACCATCTTCCGGACCCTACGAGCAGTACTTC,CASSPSSGPYEQYF
TRBJ2-3,TRBD2,-,TRBV9,TGTGCCAGCAGCGTAGGCCCGGGAGGGCCGGTAGATACGCAGTATTTT,CASSVGPGGPVDTQYF
TRBJ1-2,-,-,TRBV11-2,TGTGCCAGCAGCCCCCCAACGGGGGGTCACTATGGCTACACCTTC,CASSPPTGGHYGYTF
TRBJ1-2,-,-,TRBV5-1,TGCGCCAGCAGCTTGGGACAGTCTTACACCTTC,CASSLGQSYTF
TRBJ2-1,TRBD2,-,TRBV6-5,TGTGCCAGCAGTTCCCCTAGCGGGAGAACCAATGAGCAGTTCTTC,CASSSPSGRTNEQFF
TRBJ1-1,-,-,TRBV18,TGTGCCAGCTCAATGGCCCTGCTGTCCGGAGGGACTGAAGCTTTCTTT,CASSMALLSGGTEAFF
TRBJ2-3,TRBD2,-,TRBV4-2,TGTGCCAGCAGCCTGAGCGGGACGGGCGGGGATACGCAGTATTTT,CASSLSGTGGDTQYF
TRBJ2-3,-,-,TRBV1,TGCACCAGCAGCCCTCTAGTGCGACTAGCGGGAGGGAGATACACAGATACGCAGTATTTT,CTSSPLVRLAGGRYTDTQYF
TRBJ1-2,-,-,TRBV19,TGTGCCAGTAGGATCCGGACGGCCTACGGAGCTAACTATGGCTACACCTTC,CASRIRTAYGANYGYTF
TRBJ2-3,-,-,TRBV7-2,TGTGCCAGCATCCCCGGACAGTTGCTCACAGATACGCAGTATTTT,CASIPGQLLTDTQYF
TRBJ1-1,-,-,TRBV6-6,TGTGCCAGCAGTTATCCAGGGGTAAACACTGAAGCTTTCTTT,CASSYPGVNTEAFF
TRBJ2-6,-,few,TRBV7-9,TGTGCCAGCAGCTTAGGAGGAGCTGGGGCCAACGTCCTGACTTTC,CASSLGGAGANVLTF